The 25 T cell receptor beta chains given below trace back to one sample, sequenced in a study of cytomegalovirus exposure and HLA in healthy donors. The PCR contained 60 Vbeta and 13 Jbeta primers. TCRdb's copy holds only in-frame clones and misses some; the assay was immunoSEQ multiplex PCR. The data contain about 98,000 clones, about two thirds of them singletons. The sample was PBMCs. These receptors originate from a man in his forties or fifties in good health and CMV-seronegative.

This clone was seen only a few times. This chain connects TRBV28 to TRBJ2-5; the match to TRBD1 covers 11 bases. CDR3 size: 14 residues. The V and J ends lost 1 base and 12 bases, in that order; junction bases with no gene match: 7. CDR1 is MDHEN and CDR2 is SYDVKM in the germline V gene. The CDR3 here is CASSLSGTGGTEYF. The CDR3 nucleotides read TGTGCCAGCAGTTTATCGGGGACAGGGGGGACAGAGTACTTC.

The CDR3 protein is CASSPTRGSGTYEQYF. The CDR3 DNA sequence: TGTGCCAGCAGTCCAACCAGGGGTTCAGGGACCTACGAGCAGTACTTC. The chain links TRBV28 to TRBJ2-7; possible D gene TRBD1, 6 bases. CDR1 MDHEN and CDR2 SYDVKM come from the germline V gene. With 5 bases removed from V and 2 bases from J, the gap between germline ends came to 19 bases. The CDR3 extends over 16 amino acids.

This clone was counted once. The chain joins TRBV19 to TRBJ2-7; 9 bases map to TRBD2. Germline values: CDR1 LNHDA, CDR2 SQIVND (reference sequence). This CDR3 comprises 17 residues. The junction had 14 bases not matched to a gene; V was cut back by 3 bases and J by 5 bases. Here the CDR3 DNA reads TGTGCCAGTAGTATGAGCGCGGCGGGAGGGAGTCCCCACGAGCAGTACTTC. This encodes CASSMSAAGGSPHEQYF.

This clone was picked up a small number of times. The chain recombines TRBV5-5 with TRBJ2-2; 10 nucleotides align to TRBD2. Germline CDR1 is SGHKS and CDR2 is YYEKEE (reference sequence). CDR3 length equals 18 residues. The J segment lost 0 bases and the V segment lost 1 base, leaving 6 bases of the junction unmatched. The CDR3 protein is CASSLLSSGGPNTGELFF. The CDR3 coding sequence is TGTGCCAGCAGCTTGTTGTCTAGCGGGGGACCGAACACCGGGGAGCTGTTTTTT.

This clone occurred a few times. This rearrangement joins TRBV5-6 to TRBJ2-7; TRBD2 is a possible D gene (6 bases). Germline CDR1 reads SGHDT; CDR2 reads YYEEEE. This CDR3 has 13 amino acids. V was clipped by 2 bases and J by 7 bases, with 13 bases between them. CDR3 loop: CASSLRGFGEQYF. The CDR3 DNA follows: TGTGCCAGCAGCTTACGGGGGTTCGGGGAGCAGTACTTC.

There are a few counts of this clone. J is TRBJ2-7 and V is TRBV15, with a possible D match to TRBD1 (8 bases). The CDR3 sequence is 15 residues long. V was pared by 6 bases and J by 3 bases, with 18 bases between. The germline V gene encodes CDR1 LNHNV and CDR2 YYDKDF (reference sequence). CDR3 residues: CATRKGQGGIYEQYF. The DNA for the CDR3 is TGTGCCACCAGGAAAGGACAGGGAGGGATCTACGAGCAGTACTTC.

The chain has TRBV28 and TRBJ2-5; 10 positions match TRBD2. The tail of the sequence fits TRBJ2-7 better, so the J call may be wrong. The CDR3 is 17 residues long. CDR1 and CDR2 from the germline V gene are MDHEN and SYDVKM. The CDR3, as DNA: TGTGCCAGCAGTCCATCACTAGCGGGGATTAACTCCTACGAGCAGTACTTC. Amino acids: CASSPSLAGINSYEQYF.

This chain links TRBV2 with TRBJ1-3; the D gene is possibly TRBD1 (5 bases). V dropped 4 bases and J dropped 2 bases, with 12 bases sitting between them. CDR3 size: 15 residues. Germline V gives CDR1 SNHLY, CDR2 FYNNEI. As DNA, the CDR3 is TGTGCCAGCAGTGGGGGGGGGAACCCTGGAAACACCATATATTTT. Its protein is CASSGGGNPGNTIYF.

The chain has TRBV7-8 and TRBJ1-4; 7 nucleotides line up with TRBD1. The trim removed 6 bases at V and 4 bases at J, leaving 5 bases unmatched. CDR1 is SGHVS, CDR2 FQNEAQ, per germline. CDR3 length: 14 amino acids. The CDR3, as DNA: TGTGCCAGCAGGGCCGGGACAGTTAATGAAAAACTGTTTTTT. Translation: CASRAGTVNEKLFF. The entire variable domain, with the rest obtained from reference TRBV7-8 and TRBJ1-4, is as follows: GAGVSQSPRYKVAKRGQDVALRCDPISGHVSLFWYQQALGQGPEFLTYFQNEAQLDKSGLPSDRFFAERPEGSVSTLKIQRTQQEDSAVYLCASRAGTVNEKLFFGSGTQLSVL.

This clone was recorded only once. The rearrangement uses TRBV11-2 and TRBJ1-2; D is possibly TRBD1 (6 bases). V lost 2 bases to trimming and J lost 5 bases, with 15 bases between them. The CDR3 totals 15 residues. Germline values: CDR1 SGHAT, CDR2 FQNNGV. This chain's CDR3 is CASSLLQGSIYGYTF. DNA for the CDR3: TGTGCCAGCAGCTTATTGCAGGGGAGCATTTATGGCTACACCTTC.

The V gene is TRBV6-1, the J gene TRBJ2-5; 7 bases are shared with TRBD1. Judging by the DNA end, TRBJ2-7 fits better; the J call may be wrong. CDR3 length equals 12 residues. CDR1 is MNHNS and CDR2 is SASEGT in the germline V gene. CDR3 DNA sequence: TGTGCCATCGACAGGGTCCCCTACGAGCAGTACTTC. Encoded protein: CAIDRVPYEQYF.

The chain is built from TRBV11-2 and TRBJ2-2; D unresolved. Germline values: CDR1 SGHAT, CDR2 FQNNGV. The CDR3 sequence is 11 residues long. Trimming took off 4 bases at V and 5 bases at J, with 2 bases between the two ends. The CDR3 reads CASSSTGELFF. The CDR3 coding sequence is TGTGCCAGCAGCTCAACCGGGGAGCTGTTTTTT.

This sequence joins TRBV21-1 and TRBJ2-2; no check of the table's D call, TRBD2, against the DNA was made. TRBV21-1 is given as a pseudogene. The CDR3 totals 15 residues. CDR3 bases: TGTGCCGGGCCCCCCGGGTCTCTAGAGGGCGGGGAGCTGTTTTTT. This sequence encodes CAGPPGSLEGGELFF.

This CDR3 is CAISSGVVEAFF. Here the CDR3 DNA reads TGTGCCATCAGTTCCGGGGTCGTCGAAGCTTTCTTT. The J gene is TRBJ1-1, the V gene TRBV10-3; no clear D gene. The CDR3 spans 12 residues. Trimming took off 5 bases at V and 8 bases at J, with 12 bases between the two ends. In germline, CDR1 is ENHRY, CDR2 SYGVKD.

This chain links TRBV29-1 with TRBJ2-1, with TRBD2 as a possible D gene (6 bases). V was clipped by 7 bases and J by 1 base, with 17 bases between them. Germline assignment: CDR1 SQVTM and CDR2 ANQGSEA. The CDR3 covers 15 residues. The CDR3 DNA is TGCAGCGGAGGGACTTTTTTAAGGTCCTACAATGAGCAGTTCTTC. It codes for CSGGTFLRSYNEQFF.

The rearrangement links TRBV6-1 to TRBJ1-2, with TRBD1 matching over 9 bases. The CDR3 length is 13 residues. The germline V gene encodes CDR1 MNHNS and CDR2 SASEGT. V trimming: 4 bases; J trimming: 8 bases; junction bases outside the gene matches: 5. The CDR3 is CASSGTGVDGYTF. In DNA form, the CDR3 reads TGTGCCAGCAGTGGGACAGGGGTGGACGGCTACACCTTC.

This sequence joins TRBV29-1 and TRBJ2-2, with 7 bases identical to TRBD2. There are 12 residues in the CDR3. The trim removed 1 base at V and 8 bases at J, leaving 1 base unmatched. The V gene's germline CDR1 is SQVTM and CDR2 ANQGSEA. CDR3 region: CSVEGRGGELFF. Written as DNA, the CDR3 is TGCAGCGTTGAAGGGCGGGGGGGGGAGCTGTTTTTT.

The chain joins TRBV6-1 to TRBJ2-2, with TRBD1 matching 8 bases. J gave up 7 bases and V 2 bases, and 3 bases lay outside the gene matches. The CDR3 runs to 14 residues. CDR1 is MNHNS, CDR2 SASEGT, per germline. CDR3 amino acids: CASSEQGAGGELFF. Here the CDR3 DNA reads TGTGCCAGCAGTGAACAGGGGGCGGGCGGGGAGCTGTTTTTT.

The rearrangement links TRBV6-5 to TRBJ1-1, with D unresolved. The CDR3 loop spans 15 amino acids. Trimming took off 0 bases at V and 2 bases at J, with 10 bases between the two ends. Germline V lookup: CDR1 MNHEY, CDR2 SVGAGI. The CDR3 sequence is CASSYSREKNTEAFF. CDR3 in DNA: TGTGCCAGCAGTTACTCGAGGGAAAAAAACACTGAAGCTTTCTTT.

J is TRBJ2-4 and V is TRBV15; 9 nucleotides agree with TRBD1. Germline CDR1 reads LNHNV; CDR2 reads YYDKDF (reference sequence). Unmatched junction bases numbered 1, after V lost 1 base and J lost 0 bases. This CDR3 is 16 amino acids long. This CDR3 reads CATSRVTGGAKNIQYF. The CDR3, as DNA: TGTGCCACCAGCAGAGTGACAGGGGGAGCCAAAAACATTCAGTACTTC.

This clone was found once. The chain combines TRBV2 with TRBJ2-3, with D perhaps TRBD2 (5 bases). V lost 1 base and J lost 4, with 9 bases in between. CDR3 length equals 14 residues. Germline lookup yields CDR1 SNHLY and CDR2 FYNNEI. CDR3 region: CASSEVGVPDTQYF. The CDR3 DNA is TGTGCCAGCAGTGAAGTCGGGGTTCCAGATACGCAGTATTTT.

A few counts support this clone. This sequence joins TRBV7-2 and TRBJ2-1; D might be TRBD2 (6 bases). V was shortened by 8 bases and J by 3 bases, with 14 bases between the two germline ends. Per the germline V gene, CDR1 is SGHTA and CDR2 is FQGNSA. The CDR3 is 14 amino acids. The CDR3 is CASRIMGGYNEQFF. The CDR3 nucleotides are TGTGCCAGCCGCATCATGGGGGGCTACAATGAGCAGTTCTTC.

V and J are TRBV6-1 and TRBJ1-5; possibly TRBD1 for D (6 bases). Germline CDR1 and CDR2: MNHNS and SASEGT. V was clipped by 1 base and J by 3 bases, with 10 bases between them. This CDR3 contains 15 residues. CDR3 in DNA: TGTGCCAGCAGTGAAGTACAGGGTCCCAATCAGCCCCAGCATTTT. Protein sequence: CASSEVQGPNQPQHF.

The CDR3 region is CASSWGLAGGRYEQYF. The CDR3 DNA reads TGTGCCAGCAGCTGGGGTTTAGCGGGAGGTCGCTACGAGCAGTACTTC. The V and J genes are TRBV5-4 and TRBJ2-7; TRBD2 matches at 10 bases. V lost 3 bases to trimming and J lost 3 bases; unmatched junction nucleotides: 9. The CDR3 has 16 residues. Looked up from germline, CDR1 is SGHNT and CDR2 is YYREEE (reference sequence).

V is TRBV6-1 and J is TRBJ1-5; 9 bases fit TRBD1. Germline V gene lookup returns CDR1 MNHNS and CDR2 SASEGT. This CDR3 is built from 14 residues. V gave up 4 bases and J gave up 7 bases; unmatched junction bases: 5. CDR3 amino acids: CASSGGTGRQPQHF. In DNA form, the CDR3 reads TGTGCCAGCAGTGGGGGGACAGGGCGGCAGCCCCAGCATTTT.